Below, 21 T cell receptor beta chains from the same sample are listed, as sequenced in a study of blood T cell repertoires in COVID-19 (TCRdb year 2020). The library was generated by the immunoSEQ multiplex PCR assay. What TCRdb holds here is the immuneACCESS table cut down to in-frame rearrangements. Part of the clones is not present; checked against another copy, under half of the missing clones reflect an unresolved V gene, and the others are unexplained. This sample gives some 190,000 clones in total; roughly 84% of them show up just once. Of the sample, 3.2% falls within the top ten clones. Sequencing used PBMCs or T cells enriched from blood (not recorded which). The receptors were sampled from a woman aged 25 to 39 who had been exposed to COVID-19.

The V call is TRBV7-9, the J call TRBJ1-1; a possible D gene is TRBD1 (6 bases). Germline V gives CDR1 SEHNR, CDR2 FQNEAQ (reference sequence). The CDR3 has 12 amino acids. V shed 11 bases and J shed 4 bases, with 14 bases lying between them. The CDR3 spells CAGGARGTEAFF. In DNA, the CDR3 is TGTGCCGGGGGGGCTCGGGGCACTGAAGCTTTCTTT.

This rearrangement joins TRBV2 to TRBJ1-1; D may be TRBD1 (6 bases). Germline CDR1 reads SNHLY; CDR2 reads FYNNEI. The CDR3 consists of 14 residues. The V and J ends lost 3 bases and 0 bases respectively, with 8 bases between them. CDR3 in amino acids: CASSDTGMNTEAFF. The CDR3 coding sequence is TGTGCCAGCAGTGACACAGGGATGAACACTGAAGCTTTCTTT. Using reference TRBV2 and TRBJ1-1 for the parts outside the CDR3, the full variable domain is EPEVTQTPSHQVTQMGQEVILRCVPISNHLYFYWYRQILGQKVEFLVSFYNNEISEKSEIFDDQFSVERPDGSNFTLKIRSTKLEDSAMYFCASSDTGMNTEAFFGQGTRLTVV.

V is TRBV19 and J is TRBJ1-1; TRBD1 aligns across 7 bases. With 6 bases clipped from V and 5 bases from J, the junction kept 12 bases outside the gene matches. Germline CDR1 is LNHDA and CDR2 is SQIVND (reference sequence). There are 15 residues in the CDR3. The CDR3 region is CASSPSGDRETEAFF. CDR3 sequence (DNA): TGTGCCAGTAGCCCCTCCGGTGACAGGGAAACTGAAGCTTTCTTT.

The chain is built from TRBV6-2 or TRBV6-3 and TRBJ2-1, with 9 bases that match TRBD2. Germline V gene lookup returns CDR1 MNHEY and CDR2 SVGEGT. The CDR3 is 14 residues long. V lost 4 bases and J lost 5; bases outside the gene matches: 3. The CDR3 here is CASSFASGDNEQFF. CDR3 in DNA: TGTGCCAGCAGTTTTGCTAGCGGGGACAATGAGCAGTTCTTC.

This clone showed up just a few times. The chain links TRBV27 to TRBJ1-6, with a weak D call TRBD1 (5 bases). The CDR3 consists of 17 residues. CDR1 and CDR2 (germline): MNHEY, SMNVEV (reference sequence). Trimming shortened V by 0 bases and J by 0 bases, and 9 bases separated the two germline ends. The CDR3 region is CASSLSGASSYNSPLHF. In nucleotides, the CDR3 is TGTGCCAGCAGTTTATCTGGGGCTAGCTCCTATAATTCACCCCTCCACTTT.

V gene TRBV3-1 (or the pseudogene TRBV3-2) combines with J gene TRBJ2-3, with D possibly matching TRBD2 (6 bases). V lost 4 bases and J lost 1, with 12 bases in between. The CDR3 runs 15 residues. Germline V gives CDR1 LGHDT, CDR2 YNNKEL (reference sequence). For the CDR3, the DNA is TGTGCCAGCAGCCCCGGGGTAGCGGGCACAGATACGCAGTATTTT. It specifies CASSPGVAGTDTQYF.

V is TRBV1 and J is TRBJ1-6. TRBV1 counts as a pseudogene. The CDR3 is made up of 15 amino acids. CDR3 sequence reads: CTSSQGGGSRSPLHF. CDR3 DNA: TGCACCAGCAGCCAAGGGGGAGGATCACGGTCACCCCTCCACTTT.

V usage is TRBV9 and J usage is TRBJ1-1; D not certain. The CDR3 extends over 15 amino acids. Trimming took 4 bases from V and 1 from J, leaving 14 bases between them. Germline CDR1 is SGDLS and CDR2 is YYNGEE. CDR3 nucleotide sequence: TGTGCCAGCAGCATAACGGGGTTGGGGAACACTGAAGCTTTCTTT. The encoded protein is CASSITGLGNTEAFF.

The chain couples TRBV5-5 to TRBJ1-1, with a tentative D call TRBD1 (5 bases). V was shortened by 0 bases and J by 2 bases, with 11 bases between the two germline ends. The CDR3 sequence is 15 residues long. CDR1 is SGHKS, CDR2 YYEKEE, per germline (reference sequence). The CDR3: CASSLGTGGNTEAFF. In nucleotides, the CDR3 is TGTGCCAGCAGCTTGGGTACGGGGGGTAACACTGAAGCTTTCTTT.

CDR3 loop: CASSQLPPGNQPQHF. Here the CDR3 DNA reads TGTGCCAGCAGCCAACTACCTCCCGGCAATCAGCCCCAGCATTTT. The chain employs TRBV21-1 and TRBJ1-5. TRBV21-1 is given as a pseudogene. CDR3 length equals 15 residues.

The rearrangement uses TRBV19 and TRBJ1-4; TRBD1 aligns across 7 bases. This CDR3 has 19 residues. V shed 0 bases, J shed 1 base, and the junction held 11 bases outside the gene matches. Germline V gene lookup returns CDR1 LNHDA and CDR2 SQIVND (reference sequence). CDR3: CASSIDLGTGAVTNEKLFF. The CDR3 DNA follows: TGTGCCAGTAGTATAGATCTCGGAACAGGGGCGGTAACTAATGAAAAACTGTTTTTT.

This rearrangement joins TRBV5-4 to TRBJ1-3; possibly TRBD1 for D (5 bases). This CDR3 has 16 residues. With 4 bases removed from V and 1 base from J, the gap between germline ends came to 15 bases. In germline, CDR1 is SGHNT, CDR2 YYREEE (reference sequence). This CDR3 reads CASSATPGSSGNTIYF. The CDR3 DNA reads TGTGCCAGCAGCGCCACTCCAGGGTCGTCTGGAAACACCATATATTTT. Complete variable domain (other parts from reference TRBV5-4 and TRBJ1-3): ETGVTQSPTHLIKTRGQQVTLRCSSQSGHNTVSWYQQALGQGPQFIFQYYREEENGRGNFPPRFSGLQFPNYSSELNVNALELDDSALYLCASSATPGSSGNTIYFGEGSWLTVV.

V is TRBV27 and J is TRBJ1-2; D gene uncertain. The V end lost 3 bases, the J end lost 0 bases, and 8 bases lay between the germline ends. There are 14 residues in the CDR3. Germline values: CDR1 MNHEY, CDR2 SMNVEV (reference sequence). CDR3 coding DNA: TGTGCCAGCAGTTTCAATATAGCTAACTATGGCTACACCTTC. Translation gives CASSFNIANYGYTF.

In its sample, this clone was seen once. The J gene is TRBJ1-6, the V gene TRBV7-9; D ambiguous. Germline CDR1 is SEHNR and CDR2 is FQNEAQ (reference sequence). The CDR3 runs 15 residues. V shed 5 bases and J shed 2 bases, with 10 bases lying between them. For the CDR3, the DNA is TGTGCCAGCAGCACCTCCGGGGCCTATAATTCACCCCTCCACTTT. Its protein product is CASSTSGAYNSPLHF.

This clone was seen a single time. The CDR3 DNA reads TGTGCCAGCACCCAACAGGGGAACACTGAAGCTTTCTTT. Translation gives CASTQQGNTEAFF. The rearrangement uses TRBV2 and TRBJ1-1; a possible D gene is TRBD1 (6 bases). The CDR3 extends over 13 amino acids. V was shortened by 7 bases and J by 1 base, with 10 bases between the two germline ends. CDR1 SNHLY and CDR2 FYNNEI come from the germline V gene.

The chain combines TRBV7-9 with TRBJ1-3, with TRBD1 matching over 10 bases. After removal of 4 bases from V and 2 bases from J, the junction contained 5 bases not matched to a gene. The CDR3 covers 16 residues. From germline, CDR1 is SEHNR and CDR2 FQNEAQ (reference sequence). The CDR3 DNA sequence: TGTGCCAGCAGCTCGACCGGACAGGGGGCTGGAAACACCATATATTTT. Amino acids: CASSSTGQGAGNTIYF.

This rearrangement joins TRBV2 to TRBJ1-5; no definite D call. With 1 base removed from V and 0 bases from J, the gap between germline ends came to 10 bases. The CDR3 has 16 amino acids. Germline V gives CDR1 SNHLY, CDR2 FYNNEI. The chain's CDR3 is CASSEESPYSNQPQHF. CDR3 bases: TGTGCCAGCAGTGAAGAGTCACCCTATAGCAATCAGCCCCAGCATTTT.

CDR3 region: CASRLAGGRNEQFF. The CDR3 DNA reads TGCGCCAGCCGGCTAGCGGGGGGTAGGAATGAGCAGTTCTTC. This chain connects TRBV23-1 to TRBJ2-1; 11 bases are a match to TRBD2. TRBV23-1 has ORF status, its function being uncertain. This CDR3 spans 14 amino acids. Trimming removed 8 bases from V and 7 bases from J; junction bases left unmatched: 7.

V is TRBV5-1 and J is TRBJ2-3; 9 bases line up with TRBD2. From germline, CDR1 is SGHRS and CDR2 YFSETQ. The CDR3 has 15 amino acids. Trimming removed 4 bases from V and 7 bases from J; junction bases left unmatched: 10. CDR3 loop: CASSPSGTSPHTQYF. The CDR3 DNA is TGCGCCAGCAGCCCCTCCGGGACTAGCCCTCATACGCAGTATTTT. Using reference TRBV5-1 and TRBJ2-3 for the parts outside the CDR3, the full variable domain is KAGVTQTPRYLIKTRGQQVTLSCSPISGHRSVSWYQQTPGQGLQFLFEYFSETQRNKGNFPGRFSGRQFSNSRSEMNVSTLELGDSALYLCASSPSGTSPHTQYFGPGTRLTVL.

The CDR3 sequence is CASSGPSYNEQFF. CDR3 bases: TGTGCCAGCAGCGGGCCCTCCTACAATGAGCAGTTCTTC. The gene calls are TRBV9 and TRBJ2-1; D not resolved. The CDR3 length is 13 residues. Per germline, CDR1 SGDLS and CDR2 YYNGEE. Trimming took 3 bases from V and 0 from J, leaving 4 bases between them.

The rearrangement joins TRBV29-1 to TRBJ1-2; 10 bases align to TRBD1. This CDR3 is built from 14 residues. V shed 5 bases and J 6 bases; nucleotides not matched to a gene: 9. Germline-derived CDR1 and CDR2 are SQVTM and ANQGSEA. CDR3 bases: TGCAGCGTTTTGTCGAGACAGGGGGCGCATGGCTACACCTTC. Protein: CSVLSRQGAHGYTF.